This T cell receptor (beta chain) was identified in a study of blood T cell repertoires in COVID-19. Study details: COVID-19 samples collected from the United States, Italy and Spain covered acute and convalescent phases.

With 0 bases removed from V and 4 bases from J, the gap between germline ends came to 12 bases. CDR1 is GTSNPN and CDR2 is SVGIG in the germline V gene (reference sequence). The CDR3 runs 15 residues. The Seattle patients joined while their infection was active and were tracked longitudinally afterward. Profiling relied on immunoSEQ multiplex PCR, and the TCRdb table lists in-frame clones only, not all of them. The sample lists around 160,000 clones; roughly 88% were seen once. Sequencing was performed on peripheral blood. The clonotype was recovered from an older woman with COVID-19, enrolled during active disease. This chain links TRBV30 with TRBJ1-4; D possibly corresponds to TRBD1 (5 bases). As DNA, the CDR3 is TGTGCCTGGAGTGTTGGACACCTGCTTAATGAAAAACTGTTTTTT. Translation: CAWSVGHLLNEKLFF.